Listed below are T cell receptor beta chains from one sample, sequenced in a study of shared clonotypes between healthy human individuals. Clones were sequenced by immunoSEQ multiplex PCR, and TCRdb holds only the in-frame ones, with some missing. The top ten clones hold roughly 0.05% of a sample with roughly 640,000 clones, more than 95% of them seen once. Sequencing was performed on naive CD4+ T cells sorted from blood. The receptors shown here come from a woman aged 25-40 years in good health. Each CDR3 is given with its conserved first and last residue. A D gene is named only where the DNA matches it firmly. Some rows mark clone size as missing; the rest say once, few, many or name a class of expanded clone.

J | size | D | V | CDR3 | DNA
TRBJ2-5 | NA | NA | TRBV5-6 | CASSLSPETQYF | TGTGCCAGCAGCCTGAGCCCCGAGACCCAGTACTTC
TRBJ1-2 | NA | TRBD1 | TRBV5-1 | CASSLVTGGDVYGYTF | TGCGCCAGCAGCTTGGTTACAGGGGGCGATGTCTATGGCTACACCTTC
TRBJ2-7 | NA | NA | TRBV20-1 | CSARGRNEQYF | TGCAGTGCTAGAGGACGCAACGAGCAGTACTTC
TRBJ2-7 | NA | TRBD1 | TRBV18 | CASSPNVAGGRGEQYF | TGTGCCAGCTCACCAAACGTGGCAGGGGGTAGAGGCGAGCAGTACTTC
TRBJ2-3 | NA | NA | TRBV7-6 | CASSLWALGTDTQYF | TGTGCCAGCAGCTTATGGGCCCTTGGCACAGATACGCAGTATTTT
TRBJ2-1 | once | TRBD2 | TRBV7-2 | CASSLVGGGPSRTYNEQFF | TGTGCCAGCAGCTTAGTGGGGGGAGGGCCCTCGAGAACCTACAATGAGCAGTTCTTC
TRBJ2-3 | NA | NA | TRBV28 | CASSLAPGSSRDTQYF | TGTGCCAGCAGTTTAGCCCCGGGGAGTTCCAGAGATACGCAGTATTTT
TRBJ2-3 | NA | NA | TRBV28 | CASSVTTDTQYF | TGTGCCAGCAGTGTTACCACAGATACGCAGTATTTT
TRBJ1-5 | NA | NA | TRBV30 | CAWSVGRRPQHF | TGTGCCTGGAGTGTAGGGCGGCGGCCCCAGCATTTT
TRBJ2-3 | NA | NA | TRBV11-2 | CASSLGRSTDTQYF | TGTGCCAGCAGCTTAGGGAGGTCGACAGATACGCAGTATTTT
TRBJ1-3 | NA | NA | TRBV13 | CASSLVKEIGNTIYF | TGTGCCAGCAGCTTAGTGAAAGAAATTGGAAACACCATATATTTT
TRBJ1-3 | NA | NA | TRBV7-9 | CASSSTGLSGNTIYF | TGTGCCAGCAGCTCAACAGGCCTCTCTGGAAACACCATATATTTT
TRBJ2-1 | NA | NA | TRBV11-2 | CASSPPISYNEQFF | TGTGCCAGCAGTCCACCGATCTCCTACAATGAGCAGTTCTTC
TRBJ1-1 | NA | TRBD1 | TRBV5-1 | CASSRGQNPNTEAFF | TGCGCCAGCAGCCGGGGACAGAACCCGAACACTGAAGCTTTCTTT
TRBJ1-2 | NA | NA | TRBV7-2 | CASSLLGQDYGYTF | TGTGCCAGCAGCTTATTGGGGCAGGACTATGGCTACACCTTC
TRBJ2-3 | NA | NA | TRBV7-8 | CATRRRFTDTQYF | TGTGCCACCAGGCGCCGTTTCACAGATACGCAGTATTTT
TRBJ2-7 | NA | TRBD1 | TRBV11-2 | CASSPRTGADEQYF | TGTGCCAGCAGCCCCCGGACAGGGGCAGACGAGCAGTACTTC
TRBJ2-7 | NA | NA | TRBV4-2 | CASSQDAGATYYEQYF | TGTGCCAGCAGCCAAGATGCAGGGGCTACATACTACGAGCAGTACTTC
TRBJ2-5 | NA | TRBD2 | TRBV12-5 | CASGREGGFETQYF | TGTGCTAGTGGTCGGGAGGGCGGTTTTGAGACCCAGTACTTC
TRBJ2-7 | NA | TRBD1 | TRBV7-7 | CASSRTGQGAVEQYF | TGTGCCAGCAGCCGTACGGGACAGGGGGCGGTGGAGCAGTACTTC
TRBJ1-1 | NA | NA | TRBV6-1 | CASRVRRGNTEAFF | TGTGCCAGCAGAGTGAGGAGGGGAAACACTGAAGCTTTCTTT
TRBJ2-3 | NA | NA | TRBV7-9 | CASSFPPRGWDTQYF | TGTGCCAGCAGCTTTCCCCCCCGGGGTTGGGATACGCAGTATTTT
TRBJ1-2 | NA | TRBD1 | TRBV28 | CASSVTGVGYTF | TGTGCCAGCAGCGTAACAGGGGTTGGCTACACCTTC
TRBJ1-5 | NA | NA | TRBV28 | CASSSAGGAEIGNQPQHF | TGTGCCAGCAGTTCCGCGGGGGGGGCCGAGATAGGCAATCAGCCCCAGCATTTT
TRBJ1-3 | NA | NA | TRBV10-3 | CAISESTQGRNTIYF | TGTGCCATCAGTGAGTCGACGCAGGGACGAAACACCATATATTTT
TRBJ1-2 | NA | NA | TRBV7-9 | CASSLVSGGDGYTF | TGTGCCAGCAGCTTAGTATCAGGAGGCGATGGCTACACCTTC
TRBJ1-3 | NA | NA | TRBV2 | CASSAQVVSGNTIYF | TGTGCCAGCAGCGCGCAGGTAGTCTCCGGAAACACCATATATTTT
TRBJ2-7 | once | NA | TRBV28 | CATESRKGVSEQYF | TGTGCCACGGAATCCCGGAAGGGCGTAAGCGAGCAGTACTTC
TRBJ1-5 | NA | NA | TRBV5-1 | CAKHQSDRSINQPQHF | TGCGCCAAGCATCAATCGGACCGGTCGATAAATCAGCCCCAGCATTTT
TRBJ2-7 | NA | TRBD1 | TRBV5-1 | CASSSGTGVNEQYF | TGCGCCAGCAGTTCCGGGACAGGCGTTAACGAGCAGTACTTC
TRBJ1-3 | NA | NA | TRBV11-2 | CASSLEGTYGNTIYF | TGTGCCAGCAGCTTAGAAGGGACGTATGGAAACACCATATATTTT
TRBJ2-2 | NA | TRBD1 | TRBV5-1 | CASSLQGVRTGELFF | TGCGCCAGCAGCTTACAGGGGGTTAGGACCGGGGAGCTGTTTTTT